A single TCR beta chain is shown here with its context. Its target is not known. The entry originates in a study of follicular helper T cells after annual influenza vaccination. Study background: For some subjects, blood spans the 2013-2014, 2014-2015 and 2015-2016 annual vaccinations.

Study-wide results and caveats: ICOS-CD38- cTfh most often held earlier Day 7 ICOS+CD38+ clones.

V was clipped by 4 bases and J by 2 bases; unmatched bases: 4. The CDR3 is 16 amino acids. From germline, CDR1 is MNHEY and CDR2 SVGAGI. The assay was immunoSEQ multiplex PCR, and TCRdb's table has in-frame clones only and misses some. The sample comprises 7,500 to 8,500 clones, roughly four fifths of which are singletons, and about 1.1% rests with the top ten. This sample's time point: 2014-2015 season, pre-vaccination. Donors were community-dwelling with no influenza vaccine in the prior 6 months. Between roughly 35 and 110 mL of blood was drawn per time point. Specimen: CXCR5+ CD38- circulating T follicular helper cells from blood, collected on the day of influenza vaccination. As for subset: circulating Tfh, non-naive CD4+CXCR5+PD-1+ (ICOS+CD38+ or ICOS-CD38-). This clonotype was sampled from an adult who received the influenza vaccine. The genes are TRBV6-5 and TRBJ2-7; 14 nucleotides match TRBD2. The CDR3 nucleotides read TGTGCCAGCAGTTCGGGACTAGCGGGGGCTCCCTACGAGCAGTACTTC. Its translation: CASSSGLAGAPYEQYF.